This T cell receptor (beta chain) is drawn from a study of OX40 agonist ivuxolimab in advanced cancers. Whole-study context: Past anti-PD-1, anti-PD-L1 or anti-CTLA-4 therapy was accepted, and roughly 37% had received some.

Study conclusions and caveats: Average numbers of expanded clones were greater in CD8+ T cells than in CD4+. It was not determined which antigens were specifically recognized by the peripheral T cells that had undergone clonal expansion.

The protocol was immunoSEQ multiplex PCR, while the TCRdb copy is restricted to in-frame clones and leaves out a portion. The table has some 48,000 clones, around 87% seen once; the top ten hold approximately 2%. V shed 4 bases, J shed 7 bases, and the junction held 4 bases outside the gene matches. Germline-derived CDR1 and CDR2 are SGHRS and YFSETQ. CDR3 size: 14 residues. Regarding this clone: The antigen is unknown.

The TCR sequence derives from an adult with an advanced solid tumor such as melanoma, head and neck, liver or kidney cancer. Sequencing was performed on CD4+ or CD8+ T cells sorted from blood, taken in a trial of the OX40 agonist ivuxolimab. The chain is built from TRBV5-1 and TRBJ2-7; 14 bases are shared with TRBD2. DNA of the CDR3: TGCGCCAGCAGCGCGGGACTAGCGGGGGAAGAGCAGTACTTC. This sequence encodes CASSAGLAGEEQYF.